The 14 T cell receptor beta chains below all came from one sample that was sequenced in a study of CXCR3-negative and CXCR3-positive naive CD8 T cells. Study-wide results and caveats: Against CXCR3-negative naive cells, CXCR3-positive naive cells showed more hydrophobic TRB CDR3s.

All TRB cDNA libraries came from 5' RACE performed with UMI labels. TCRdb reprocessed the 5' RACE reads and stores each CDR3 protein as one record, lacking DNA. Reported are over 150,000 distinct CDR3 sequences; the ten largest clones contain 0.45% to 0.6%. No antigens are known for them. Sequenced: naive CXCR3+ CD8+ T cells from blood. This sample's subset: CD45RO-CCR7+CD27+CD95- naive CD8+ T cells expressing CXCR3 (TNR3+). Source of these receptors: a human donor in good health. Some clones in this sample may be carry-over from other donors' samples.

The chain has TRBV7-8 and TRBJ2-2; TCRdb proposes TRBD1, but this gene call is untestable without DNA. Germline V gene sequence: CDR1 SGHVS, CDR2 FQNEAQ. This CDR3 region has 15 residues. CDR3 protein: CASSSKDSFAGELFF.

The chain links TRBV14 to TRBJ2-3; with no DNA, the TCRdb D assignment of TRBD2 cannot be verified. There are 15 residues in the CDR3. CDR1 SGHDN and CDR2 FVKESK come from the germline V gene. CDR3 protein: CASRPLAGNTDTQYF. Combining the CDR3 with reference TRBV14 and TRBJ2-3 gives the whole variable domain EAGVTQFPSHSVIEKGQTVTLRCDPISGHDNLYWYRRVMGKEIKFLLHFVKESKQDESGMPNNRFLAERTGGTYSTLKVQPAELEDSGVYFCASRPLAGNTDTQYFGPGTRLTVL.

CDR3 region: CASRRGGYHEQYF. The rearrangement uses TRBV23-1 and TRBJ2-7; TCRdb returns TRBD2, unconfirmable since there is no DNA. TRBV23-1 is an ORF for which the function is uncertain. The CDR3 runs 13 residues.

The chain couples TRBV29-1 to TRBJ2-5; TCRdb names TRBD1, which stays unverified in the absence of DNA. This CDR3 region has 14 residues. CDR1 is SQVTM and CDR2 is ANQGSEA in the germline V gene. This CDR3 is CSVDRGEWQETQYF.

The chain couples TRBV2 to TRBJ2-3. Germline CDR1 is SNHLY and CDR2 is FYNNEI. This CDR3 spans 13 amino acids. CDR3 residues: CAGQGTSTDTQYF.

V and J are TRBV4-1 and TRBJ2-5; there is no DNA to check the TCRdb D call of TRBD1. The CDR3 length is 16 residues. Germline V lookup: CDR1 MGHRA, CDR2 YSYEKL. CDR3 in amino acids: CASSQLTGPNQETQYF.

This chain uses TRBV29-1 with TRBJ2-6. The germline CDR1 and CDR2 sequences are SQVTM and ANQGSEA. The CDR3 is 13 residues long. Here the CDR3 reads CSVGDAGANVLTF.

The chain recombines TRBV7-9 with TRBJ1-6. In germline, CDR1 is SEHNR, CDR2 FQNEAQ (reference sequence). This CDR3 contains 18 residues. The CDR3 loop is CASGSPGLQSSYNSPLHF.

The chain carries TRBV7-9 and TRBJ2-1; TCRdb calls TRBD2, which cannot be checked without DNA. CDR3 size: 16 residues. The V gene's germline CDR1 is SEHNR and CDR2 FQNEAQ (reference sequence). The CDR3 spells CASSSLSGVSYNEQFF.

The chain employs TRBV25-1 and TRBJ2-3; TCRdb reports TRBD1, a call that lacks DNA to check it against. The length of the CDR3 is 13 residues. Germline CDR1 is MGHDK and CDR2 is SYGVNS. This CDR3 reads CASRLTGRDTQYF.

The rearrangement uses TRBV20-1 and TRBJ2-7; TCRdb designates TRBD1, a call that cannot be tested without DNA. Per germline, CDR1 DFQATT and CDR2 SNEGSKA (reference sequence). The CDR3 sequence is 15 residues long. Here the CDR3 reads CSARERDRGPYEQYF.

The chain joins TRBV16 to TRBJ2-7; TCRdb outputs TRBD1, but without DNA this stays unchecked. The germline V gene has CDR1 KGHSY and CDR2 FQNENV. The length of the CDR3 is 16 residues. The CDR3 region is CASSLSGDSTSYEQYF.

The chain joins TRBV7-9 to TRBJ2-1; TCRdb's D gene call, TRBD2, goes unchecked for lack of DNA. CDR3 length: 15 residues. Germline CDR1 SEHNR, CDR2 FQNEAQ (reference sequence). The CDR3: CASSFSAVSYNEQFF.

The rearrangement joins TRBV5-1 to TRBJ2-7. CDR3 length equals 13 residues. CDR1 is SGHRS and CDR2 is YFSETQ in the germline V gene. CDR3 amino acids: CASSLTYSYEQYF.